A selection of T cell receptor beta chains follows, all from one sample in a study of T cell responses to AZD1222 COVID-19 vaccine. Clones were sequenced by immunoSEQ multiplex PCR, and TCRdb holds only the in-frame ones, with some missing. The sample contains around 79,000 clones, 70% to 90% of which appear only once. This sample comprised peripheral blood, obtained on day 0 of AZD1222 vaccination. The receptors come from an adult in good health. Each CDR3 is given with its conserved first and last residue. D genes are given only for firm matches. A row's size may be missing; if present it is once, few, many or a size class.

v_gene: TRBV4-2; d_gene: TRBD2; abundance: -; j_gene: TRBJ2-2; CDR3nt: TGTGCCAGCAGCCAAAACCTGATAAGCTCTAGCGGGGAGAACACCGGGGAGCTGTTTTTT; CDR3aa: CASSQNLISSSGENTGELFF
v_gene: TRBV9; d_gene: -; abundance: -; j_gene: TRBJ2-7; CDR3nt: TGTGCCAGCAGCCCATTTGACAGGCTCTACGAGCAGTACTTC; CDR3aa: CASSPFDRLYEQYF
v_gene: TRBV30; d_gene: -; abundance: -; j_gene: TRBJ1-2; CDR3nt: TGTGCCTGGCAACCTGACCTCGGCTACACCTTC; CDR3aa: CAWQPDLGYTF
v_gene: TRBV27; d_gene: -; abundance: -; j_gene: TRBJ1-2; CDR3nt: TGTGCCAGCAGTTTCTCGTGGCAAGCGCAAGGAAACTATGGCTACACCTTC; CDR3aa: CASSFSWQAQGNYGYTF
v_gene: TRBV4-1; d_gene: TRBD2; abundance: -; j_gene: TRBJ2-2; CDR3nt: TGCGCCAGCAGCTACCGCGGGGGGGCGGGCACCGGGGAGCTGTTTTTT; CDR3aa: CASSYRGGAGTGELFF
v_gene: TRBV5-8; d_gene: -; abundance: -; j_gene: TRBJ1-2; CDR3nt: TGTGCCAGCAGCTTAGGGGGGGCAAGGATTTCTTACTATGGCTACACCTTC; CDR3aa: CASSLGGARISYYGYTF
v_gene: TRBV7-2; d_gene: -; abundance: -; j_gene: TRBJ1-1; CDR3nt: TGTGCCAGCAGCTTAGCGCAGGGTGCCCTGACCGAAGCTTTCTTT; CDR3aa: CASSLAQGALTEAFF
v_gene: TRBV3-1/TRBV3-2; d_gene: -; abundance: -; j_gene: TRBJ1-6; CDR3nt: TGTGCCAGCAGCCAAGATGGGCACTATAATTCACCCCTCCACTTT; CDR3aa: CASSQDGHYNSPLHF
v_gene: TRBV3-1/TRBV3-2; d_gene: -; abundance: -; j_gene: TRBJ2-7; CDR3nt: TGTGCCAGCAGCCAAGTAACAGGGAGACCTTACGAGCAGTACTTC; CDR3aa: CASSQVTGRPYEQYF
v_gene: TRBV5-8; d_gene: TRBD2; abundance: -; j_gene: TRBJ2-2; CDR3nt: TGTGCCAGCAGCCTTTACGGTGGGAGGGTCACCGGGGAGCTGTTTTTT; CDR3aa: CASSLYGGRVTGELFF
v_gene: TRBV24-1; d_gene: TRBD2; abundance: -; j_gene: TRBJ2-5; CDR3nt: TGTGCCACCAGTGATCCTAGCGGGGAAGGTGCACGAACCCAGTACTTC; CDR3aa: CATSDPSGEGARTQYF
v_gene: TRBV29-1; d_gene: TRBD1; abundance: -; j_gene: TRBJ2-7; CDR3nt: TGCAGCGTTGCCTCGACAGGGGTACACGAGCAGTACTTC; CDR3aa: CSVASTGVHEQYF
v_gene: TRBV28; d_gene: TRBD2; abundance: few; j_gene: TRBJ2-3; CDR3nt: TGTGCCAGCAGTTTAACGCCCACTAGCGGGAGGGCCGAAGATACGCAGTATTTT; CDR3aa: CASSLTPTSGRAEDTQYF
v_gene: TRBV5-1; d_gene: -; abundance: -; j_gene: TRBJ2-1; CDR3nt: TGCGCCAGCAGCTTGGGGGGCTTTGGCCGCACGGGTGAGCAGTTCTTC; CDR3aa: CASSLGGFGRTGEQFF
v_gene: TRBV7-8; d_gene: TRBD1; abundance: -; j_gene: TRBJ1-2; CDR3nt: TGTGCCAGCAGCTCCCAAGGAGGGACAGGGAATAACTATGGCTACACCTTC; CDR3aa: CASSSQGGTGNNYGYTF
v_gene: TRBV5-1; d_gene: TRBD2; abundance: -; j_gene: TRBJ2-1; CDR3nt: TGCGCCAGTGGGGATGGACTAGCGGGAGATGAGCAGTTCTTC; CDR3aa: CASGDGLAGDEQFF
v_gene: TRBV20-1; d_gene: -; abundance: -; j_gene: TRBJ2-1; CDR3nt: TGCAGTGCTAGTCACGGACCGGGGGATGAGCAGTTCTTC; CDR3aa: CSASHGPGDEQFF
v_gene: TRBV4-1; d_gene: -; abundance: once; j_gene: TRBJ1-5; CDR3nt: TGCGCCAGCAGCCAAGAGCCGGGGCGCCATCAGCCCCAGCATTTT; CDR3aa: CASSQEPGRHQPQHF
v_gene: TRBV7-9; d_gene: -; abundance: -; j_gene: TRBJ1-3; CDR3nt: TGTGCCAGCAGCTTAGACGGCTCTGGAAACACCATATATTTT; CDR3aa: CASSLDGSGNTIYF
v_gene: TRBV3-1/TRBV3-2; d_gene: TRBD2; abundance: -; j_gene: TRBJ2-5; CDR3nt: TGTGCCAGCAGCCAGCGACTAGCGGGATACGTGGAGACCCAGTACTTC; CDR3aa: CASSQRLAGYVETQYF
v_gene: TRBV7-9; d_gene: -; abundance: -; j_gene: TRBJ2-7; CDR3nt: TGTGCCAGCAGCTTAACAGGGAGTGGCGAGCAGTACTTC; CDR3aa: CASSLTGSGEQYF
v_gene: TRBV6-2/TRBV6-3; d_gene: TRBD1; abundance: -; j_gene: TRBJ1-2; CDR3nt: TGTGCCAGCAGCCCGAGACAGGGGGCGCGGGCGGACTATGGCTACACCTTC; CDR3aa: CASSPRQGARADYGYTF
v_gene: TRBV2; d_gene: -; abundance: few; j_gene: TRBJ1-1; CDR3nt: TGTGCCCGCGACCCTACCTCGGCCATCTCGAACACTGAAGCTTTCTTT; CDR3aa: CARDPTSAISNTEAFF
v_gene: TRBV11-2; d_gene: -; abundance: once; j_gene: TRBJ2-2; CDR3nt: TGTGCCAGTAGGTCCGCCGGGGAGCTGTTTTTT; CDR3aa: CASRSAGELFF
v_gene: TRBV7-9; d_gene: TRBD2; abundance: -; j_gene: TRBJ2-5; CDR3nt: TGTGCCAGCAGCTTTTCGGGCGGGGGGTTAGAAGAGACCCAGTACTTC; CDR3aa: CASSFSGGGLEETQYF
v_gene: TRBV24-1; d_gene: TRBD1; abundance: -; j_gene: TRBJ2-1; CDR3nt: TGTGCCACCAGTGATCCCCCGGGGACAGGGTCCTCGCCAACCTACAATGAGCAGTTCTTC; CDR3aa: CATSDPPGTGSSPTYNEQFF
v_gene: TRBV7-9; d_gene: -; abundance: once; j_gene: TRBJ2-7; CDR3nt: TGTGCCAGCAGCGTAAATCTCGAGCAGTACTTC; CDR3aa: CASSVNLEQYF
v_gene: TRBV6-5; d_gene: TRBD2; abundance: -; j_gene: TRBJ2-1; CDR3nt: TGTGCCAGCAGTTACTCACAGACTAGCGGTTACAATGAGCAGTTCTTC; CDR3aa: CASSYSQTSGYNEQFF
v_gene: TRBV10-3; d_gene: TRBD1; abundance: once; j_gene: TRBJ2-5; CDR3nt: TGTGCCATCAGCGACTTGACAGGGCTCGATGAGACCCAGTACTTC; CDR3aa: CAISDLTGLDETQYF
v_gene: TRBV19; d_gene: -; abundance: -; j_gene: TRBJ2-1; CDR3nt: TGTGCCAGTAGTATTTACCAGGGAGGTTACAATGAGCAGTTCTTC; CDR3aa: CASSIYQGGYNEQFF
v_gene: TRBV28; d_gene: -; abundance: -; j_gene: TRBJ1-2; CDR3nt: TGTGCCAGCAGTCAGACGGACAACTATGGCTACACCTTC; CDR3aa: CASSQTDNYGYTF
v_gene: TRBV12-3/TRBV12-4; d_gene: TRBD2; abundance: -; j_gene: TRBJ2-7; CDR3nt: TGTGCCAGCAGGGACGTTACTAGCGCCGAGCAGTACTTC; CDR3aa: CASRDVTSAEQYF
v_gene: TRBV6-4; d_gene: -; abundance: -; j_gene: TRBJ1-4; CDR3nt: TGTGCCAGCAGTAAGGAACTTAATGAAAAACTGTTTTTT; CDR3aa: CASSKELNEKLFF
v_gene: TRBV27; d_gene: -; abundance: -; j_gene: TRBJ1-4; CDR3nt: TGTGCCAGCAAAACAGGACTCAGCGGTGAAAAACTGTTTTTT; CDR3aa: CASKTGLSGEKLFF
v_gene: TRBV24-1; d_gene: TRBD1; abundance: -; j_gene: TRBJ2-5; CDR3nt: TGTGCCACCAGTGATTTGCGAGGACAGGGAATGGAGACCCAGTACTTC; CDR3aa: CATSDLRGQGMETQYF
v_gene: TRBV5-1; d_gene: -; abundance: -; j_gene: TRBJ2-5; CDR3nt: TGCGCCAGCAGCTTGGGACAGAGGGAGACCCAGTACTTC; CDR3aa: CASSLGQRETQYF
v_gene: TRBV13; d_gene: TRBD2; abundance: few; j_gene: TRBJ2-3; CDR3nt: TGTGCCAGCAGCTTATACATTAGGACTAGCGGGAGAAGCACAGATACGCAGTATTTT; CDR3aa: CASSLYIRTSGRSTDTQYF
v_gene: TRBV5-1; d_gene: -; abundance: -; j_gene: TRBJ2-7; CDR3nt: TGCGCCAGCAGCTTAACCGCCGACTACGAGCAGTACTTC; CDR3aa: CASSLTADYEQYF
v_gene: TRBV11-2; d_gene: -; abundance: -; j_gene: TRBJ1-1; CDR3nt: TGTGCCAGCAGCTTAGGGAGCTACCCTATGAACACTGAAGCTTTCTTT; CDR3aa: CASSLGSYPMNTEAFF
v_gene: TRBV28; d_gene: -; abundance: -; j_gene: TRBJ1-1; CDR3nt: TGTGCCAGCAGTCTTATACGCCGGGCACAAGAAGCTTTCTTT; CDR3aa: CASSLIRRAQEAFF
v_gene: TRBV24-1; d_gene: -; abundance: -; j_gene: TRBJ2-2; CDR3nt: TGTGCCACCAGTCTGGGGGGCGTGGGTACCGGGGAGCTGTTTTTT; CDR3aa: CATSLGGVGTGELFF
v_gene: TRBV4-2; d_gene: TRBD1; abundance: -; j_gene: TRBJ1-1; CDR3nt: TGTGCCAGCAGCCAAGCGGGACAGGAAGCTTTCTTT; CDR3aa: CASSQAGQEAFF
v_gene: TRBV7-3; d_gene: -; abundance: once; j_gene: TRBJ2-2; CDR3nt: TGTGCCAGCAGCTTAAATACGGGGGCGGGTTTCCCCGGGGAGCTGTTTTTT; CDR3aa: CASSLNTGAGFPGELFF
v_gene: TRBV10-3; d_gene: -; abundance: once; j_gene: TRBJ1-4; CDR3nt: TGTGCCATCAGTGATTTCTGGACCGGGACGCTGGGCAATGAAAAACTGTTTTTT; CDR3aa: CAISDFWTGTLGNEKLFF
v_gene: TRBV7-9; d_gene: -; abundance: -; j_gene: TRBJ1-5; CDR3nt: TGTGCCAGCAGCGCGGGGTCATGGGGCAATCAGCCCCAGCATTTT; CDR3aa: CASSAGSWGNQPQHF
v_gene: TRBV4-3; d_gene: -; abundance: -; j_gene: TRBJ1-2; CDR3nt: TGCGCCAGCAGCCAAGACCCAACAGGATCCTATGGCTACACCTTC; CDR3aa: CASSQDPTGSYGYTF
v_gene: TRBV11-2; d_gene: TRBD1; abundance: -; j_gene: TRBJ2-7; CDR3nt: TGTGCCAGCAGCCCGACAGGGCGGTCGGGGATCTACGAGCAGTACTTC; CDR3aa: CASSPTGRSGIYEQYF
v_gene: TRBV28; d_gene: -; abundance: -; j_gene: TRBJ2-1; CDR3nt: TGTGCCGGAGAGCGATATGAGCAGTTCTTC; CDR3aa: CAGERYEQFF
v_gene: TRBV5-4; d_gene: -; abundance: -; j_gene: TRBJ1-3; CDR3nt: TGTGCCAGCAGCTTGGACGGGAACACCATATATTTT; CDR3aa: CASSLDGNTIYF
v_gene: TRBV5-1; d_gene: -; abundance: -; j_gene: TRBJ1-6; CDR3nt: TGCGCCAGCAGCTTGGCCGGGGCAAATTCACCCCTCCACTTT; CDR3aa: CASSLAGANSPLHF
v_gene: TRBV6-6; d_gene: -; abundance: -; j_gene: TRBJ2-5; CDR3nt: TGTGCCAGCAGTTACGCCCAGGGTGGCTTAGAGACCCAGTACTTC; CDR3aa: CASSYAQGGLETQYF
v_gene: TRBV2; d_gene: TRBD1; abundance: -; j_gene: TRBJ2-7; CDR3nt: TGTGCCAGCAGACGACAGGGTGGCGAGCAGTACTTC; CDR3aa: CASRRQGGEQYF